This T cell receptor beta chain came from a study of regulatory T cells in long-lasting Graves disease. Time point described: persistent/refractory GD, antithyroid drugs over 5 years with positive TRAb. RNA from PBMCs was the source of the TCR library. The CDR3 is 13 amino acids. Germline CDR1 is SQVTM and CDR2 is ANQGSEA. J gave up 2 bases and V 4 bases, and 3 bases lay outside the gene matches. Construction of TCR beta libraries relied on iRepertoire HTBI primers and on Arm-PCR targeting CDR3 regions. One entry per CDR3 protein results from TCRdb running MiXCR on the multiplex PCR reads. The table includes more than 650,000 distinct CDR3 sequences, about 32% detected once.

Source: peripheral blood mononuclear cells (PBMCs), taken when the disease was refractory, from a patient treated with antithyroid drugs. This chain uses TRBV29-1 with TRBJ2-7; 9 nucleotides align to TRBD1. The source is a female donor with Graves disease. The CDR3: CSVAGTGTYEQYF. CDR3 in DNA: TGCAGCGTTGCCGGGACAGGGACCTACGAGCAGTACTTC.